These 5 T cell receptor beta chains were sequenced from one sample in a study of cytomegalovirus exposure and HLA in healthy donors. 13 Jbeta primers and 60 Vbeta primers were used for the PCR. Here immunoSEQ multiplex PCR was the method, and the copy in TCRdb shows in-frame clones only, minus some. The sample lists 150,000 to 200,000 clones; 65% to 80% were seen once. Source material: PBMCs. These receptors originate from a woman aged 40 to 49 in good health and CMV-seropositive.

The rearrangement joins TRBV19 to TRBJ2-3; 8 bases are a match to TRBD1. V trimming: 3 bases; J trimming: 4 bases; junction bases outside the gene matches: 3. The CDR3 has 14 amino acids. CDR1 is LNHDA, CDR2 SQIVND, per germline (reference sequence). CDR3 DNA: TGTGCCAGTAGTATGCCAGGGGGCCCAGATACGCAGTATTTT. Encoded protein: CASSMPGGPDTQYF.

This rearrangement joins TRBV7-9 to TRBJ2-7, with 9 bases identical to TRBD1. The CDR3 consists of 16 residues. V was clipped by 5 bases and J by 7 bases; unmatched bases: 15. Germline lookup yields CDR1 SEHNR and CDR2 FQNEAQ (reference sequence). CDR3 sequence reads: CASSVGIRDRVSEQYF. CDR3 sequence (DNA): TGTGCCAGCAGCGTAGGAATCCGGGACAGGGTGAGTGAGCAGTACTTC.

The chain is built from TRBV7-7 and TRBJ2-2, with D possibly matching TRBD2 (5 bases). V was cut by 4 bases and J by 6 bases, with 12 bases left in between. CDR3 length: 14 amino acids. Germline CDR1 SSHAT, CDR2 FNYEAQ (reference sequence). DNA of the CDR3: TGTGCCAGCAGCTGGAGAGGGCCCCCCGGGGAGCTGTTTTTT. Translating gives CASSWRGPPGELFF. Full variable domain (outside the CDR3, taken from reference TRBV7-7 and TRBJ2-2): GAGVSQSPRYKVTKRGQDVTLRCDPISSHATLYWYQQALGQGPEFLTYFNYEAQPDKSGLPSDRFSAERPEGSISTLTIQRTEQRDSAMYRCASSWRGPPGELFFGEGSRLTVL.

CDR3 nucleotides: TGTGCCAGCAGTTGGGGGGGCGCCCCTAACTATGGCTACACCTTC. Its translation: CASSWGGAPNYGYTF. The V call is TRBV6-5, the J call TRBJ1-2; D may be TRBD1 (6 bases). This CDR3 comprises 15 residues. Germline loops: CDR1 MNHEY, CDR2 SVGAGI. With 4 bases removed from V and 0 bases from J, the gap between germline ends came to 12 bases.

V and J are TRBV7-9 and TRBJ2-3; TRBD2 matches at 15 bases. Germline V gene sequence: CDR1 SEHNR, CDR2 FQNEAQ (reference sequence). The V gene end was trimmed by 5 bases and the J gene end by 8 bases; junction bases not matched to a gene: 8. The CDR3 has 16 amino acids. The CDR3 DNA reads TGTGCCAGCAGCGTTCATATGGGACTAGCGGGAGGTACGCAGTATTTT. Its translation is CASSVHMGLAGGTQYF.